The T cell receptor (beta chain) under discussion was sequenced for a study of shared clonotypes between healthy human individuals. The study's findings and limits: Between several donors, naive CD4 clonotypes were shared at a level of around 5.1%. Naive subsets generally had larger estimated richness than memory subsets. Unshared clonotypes carried lower generation probabilities than those common to all four donors.

Sequenced by immunoSEQ multiplex PCR; TCRdb stores in-frame clones only, minus some. There are over 150,000 clones in the sample; approximately 61% occur only once, and about 9.4% lies in the top ten. As regards this clone: Its antigen is currently unknown.

CDR3 length equals 14 residues. The V and J ends lost 2 bases and 0 bases respectively, with 6 bases between them. Germline V lookup: CDR1 KGHSH, CDR2 LQKENI. Each of the donors was a healthy adult who was HIV-negative and had not had a recent acute infection or vaccination. V and J are TRBV18 and TRBJ2-3; D is unclear. Sequenced: memory CD4+ T cells sorted from blood. Subset specified: CD45RA-negative fraction. This TCR was sampled from a man younger than 45 in good health. The CDR3 protein is CASSPKASTDTQYF. The CDR3 DNA reads TGTGCCAGCTCACCAAAAGCTAGCACAGATACGCAGTATTTT.